The sequence of this T cell receptor beta chain was determined in a study of T cell changes during pregnancy in multiple sclerosis. Germline V CDR1 and CDR2: SGHAT, FQNNGV. V was shortened by 1 base and J by 4 bases, with 8 bases between the two germline ends. The CDR3 totals 14 residues. Assay: immunoSEQ multiplex PCR; the TCRdb copy retains only in-frame clones and omits some. The sample lists around 75,000 clones, about 93% occurring once. The receptor was derived from a female donor with multiple sclerosis, enrolled in a pregnancy study. The sample consisted of CD4+ T cells from peripheral blood mononuclear cells, taken after pregnancy. V usage is TRBV11-2 and J usage is TRBJ2-1, with D possibly matching TRBD2 (6 bases). CDR3: CASSLGAGYNEQFF. As DNA, the CDR3 is TGTGCCAGCAGCTTAGGGGCGGGGTACAATGAGCAGTTCTTC.